The present T cell receptor (beta chain) was sequenced within a study of CD8+ T cells in alopecia areata (dated by TCRdb to 2017 to 2018). For context, the study as a whole: The treated patients took part in an open-label pilot trial in which moderate-to-severe alopecia areata was treated with oral tofacitinib at 5 to 10 mg twice daily. In humans, TCRbeta sequencing was performed on scalp tissue and on sorted CD4+ and CD8+ peripheral blood T cells from healthy controls and from patients with patchy or totalis/universalis alopecia areata. Patients received tofacitinib for 6 to 18 months and were then followed off drug for 6 months to check for delayed response and recurrence. Amplification of TCRbeta CDR3 regions was done by immunoSEQ multiplex PCR using 35 Vbeta forward primers and 13 Jbeta reverse primers. Scalp clonality was compared across normal scalp (n=4), patchy alopecia areata scalp (n=8), and alopecia totalis/universalis scalp (n=8). RNA came from the PAXgene miRNA kit for fixed scalp, the miRNeasy kit for PBMCs, and the RNeasy kit for mouse skin. Tofacitinib-treated patients had biopsies at baseline and at 4 and 24 weeks of treatment, with a later scalp biopsy in several patients. The study used high-throughput TCRbeta sequencing to examine T cell clonal expansion in alopecia areata, in both the C3H/HeJ mouse model and human patients.

The receptor library was made with the immunoSEQ multiplex PCR assay. RNA was extracted from all samples and reverse transcribed into cDNA, which served as template for TCR sequencing. SuperScript III was used for first-strand cDNA synthesis, primed with a 2:1 mix of oligo-dT and random hexamers. A synthetic immune receptor repertoire was used to measure amplification bias, and any remaining bias was corrected computationally. In the authors' own workflow: Raw reads were preprocessed for error removal, and CDR3 was defined according to IMGT conventions as running from the conserved cysteine to phenylalanine. To get clonality, Shannon entropy was normalized by log2 of the number of productive unique TCRs and the result was subtracted from 1. Whether scalp clones were CD4 or CD8 was inferred by matching scalp TCRbeta sequences against CD4 and CD8 repertoires sorted from blood. TCRdb stores this immuneACCESS table with in-frame sequences only. Part of the clones is absent; in the studies checked, under half of the shortfall reflects unresolved V genes, and no reason is known for the rest. V, J and clone size derive from that table, while D and trimming were established from the DNA sequence. The sample table records about 140,000 clones; roughly half of these occur just once. The top ten hold 0.99% of the sample.

Here is what the overall study found, with its caveats: Shared TCR sequences between patients were less evident than in mice, which may be partly attributable to HLA diversity in the patient population. Compared with normal scalp, lesional scalp, particularly in alopecia totalis/universalis, had higher clonality and more expanded CD8+ clones, which suggests antigenic drive. Resident alphabeta T cells in normal human skin are also sequenced, complicating scalp TCR repertoire analysis, unlike mouse skin dominated by gammadelta T cells.

The junction shows trimming of 3 bases on V and 10 bases on J, and the gene matches do not reach 5 bases of it. The CDR3 sequence holds 13 residues, the cysteine and phenylalanine included. Only CDR3 DNA is held: 39 bases, read in frame from base 1. The germline V gene (reference sequence) specifies MNHEY as CDR1 and SMNVEV as CDR2. The sample's time point label, in plain terms: baseline before oral tofacitinib. From alopecia areata patients, peripheral blood was collected along with lesional scalp punch biopsies. PBMCs were separated by density centrifugation and stained for CD3, CD4 and CD8, after which CD4+ and CD8+ T cells were sorted on a FACSAria. About this clone: Its antigen is still unknown. Base qualities were left out, and no much larger clone turns up one base away.

Material: CD4+ T cells sorted from blood, obtained at week 0. The TCR sequence derives from a human donor with alopecia areata. In this chain, TRBV27 is recombined with TRBJ1-5; 8 bases in the junction line up with TRBD1. The sequenced DNA is TGTGCCAGCAGTTTCAGGGGGCCGATTCCCCAGCATTTT. Its amino acids are CASSFRGPIPQHF.